This TCR beta chain emerged from a study of OX40 agonist ivuxolimab in advanced cancers. For the study at large: Males comprised approximately 81% of the group, whose mean age was approximately 60 years (range roughly 23 to 90).

This clone is a singleton in its sample. The CDR3 extends over 13 amino acids. Trimming removed 0 bases at V and 3 bases at J, with 6 bases between. From germline, CDR1 is SGDLS and CDR2 YYNGEE. Systemic immunosuppression or a history of autoimmune disease excluded patients. The study sampled blood at baseline, cycle 4 day 1, and cycle 7 day 1. Clones were sequenced by immunoSEQ multiplex PCR, and TCRdb holds only the in-frame ones, with some missing. Of over 60,000 clones listed, around 85% are singletons. The receptor's source is an adult with an advanced solid tumor such as melanoma, head and neck, liver or kidney cancer. Material: CD4+ or CD8+ T cells sorted from blood, obtained in a trial of the OX40 agonist ivuxolimab. The chain uses TRBV9 and TRBJ1-1; TRBD1 might be the D (6 bases). The CDR3 loop reads CASSVAGDTEAFF. CDR3 nucleotide sequence: TGTGCCAGCAGCGTAGCAGGGGACACTGAAGCTTTCTTT.